The rows below give T cell receptor beta chains drawn from one sample of a study of blood T cell repertoires in COVID-19. Profiling relied on immunoSEQ multiplex PCR, and the TCRdb table lists in-frame clones only, not all of them. Here the sample spans fewer than 350,000 clones, nearly 90% being singletons. Specimen: PBMCs or T cells enriched from blood (not recorded which). These receptors were obtained from a woman aged 25-40 years who had recovered from COVID-19. CDR3s include the opening cysteine and the closing phenylalanine or tryptophan. Fields, in order: J gene, clone size, D gene, V gene, CDR3 DNA, CDR3 protein. D genes are given only for firm matches. A clone size is listed for some rows: how often the clone was seen (once, few, many), or a class if it is expanded.

J gene: TRBJ1-6
clone size: .
D gene: .
V gene: TRBV30
CDR3 DNA: TGTGCCTGGAGTTCAATTTGGGCAGGGGATTCACCCCTCCACTTT
CDR3 protein: CAWSSIWAGDSPLHF

J gene: TRBJ2-1
clone size: .
D gene: .
V gene: TRBV9
CDR3 DNA: TGTGCCAGCAGCGGGGGTAGCGGAGTCTACAATGAGCAGTTCTTC
CDR3 protein: CASSGGSGVYNEQFF

J gene: TRBJ2-1
clone size: .
D gene: .
V gene: TRBV3-1/TRBV3-2
CDR3 DNA: TGTGCCAGCAGCCAAGAAGGCCGACTATCGGGTAGTCGCTCCTACAATGAGCAGTTCTTC
CDR3 protein: CASSQEGRLSGSRSYNEQFF

J gene: TRBJ2-1
clone size: once
D gene: TRBD2
V gene: TRBV19
CDR3 DNA: TGTGCCAGTAGTACACGGGAGGGCTTCACCGAGCAGTTCTTC
CDR3 protein: CASSTREGFTEQFF

J gene: TRBJ2-7
clone size: .
D gene: TRBD1
V gene: TRBV11-3
CDR3 DNA: TGTGCCAGCAGCTTACGGGACAGGGCCTTCGAGCAGTACTTC
CDR3 protein: CASSLRDRAFEQYF

J gene: TRBJ1-3
clone size: .
D gene: .
V gene: TRBV19
CDR3 DNA: TGTGCCAGTAGTACCGGGACACTCGGGGACACCATATATTTT
CDR3 protein: CASSTGTLGDTIYF

J gene: TRBJ2-2
clone size: .
D gene: TRBD1
V gene: TRBV27
CDR3 DNA: TGTGCCAGCACTAACAGGGGGCGTCGTCCCGGGGAGCTGTTTTTT
CDR3 protein: CASTNRGRRPGELFF

J gene: TRBJ1-5
clone size: .
D gene: TRBD1
V gene: TRBV7-2
CDR3 DNA: TGTGCCAGCAGTTTAGGGACAGGTTCCCCCAATCAGCCCCAGCATTTT
CDR3 protein: CASSLGTGSPNQPQHF

J gene: TRBJ1-2
clone size: .
D gene: .
V gene: TRBV7-9
CDR3 DNA: TGTGCCAGCAGCCACCCACAGGGAGCAACGTATGGCTACACCTTC
CDR3 protein: CASSHPQGATYGYTF

J gene: TRBJ1-2
clone size: .
D gene: .
V gene: TRBV5-6
CDR3 DNA: TGTGCCAGCAGCCACAGCATCCCCGGTGGCTACACCTTC
CDR3 protein: CASSHSIPGGYTF

J gene: TRBJ1-6
clone size: few
D gene: .
V gene: TRBV2
CDR3 DNA: TGTGCCAGCAGGATAGCACTGTCACCCCTCCACTTT
CDR3 protein: CASRIALSPLHF

J gene: TRBJ2-1
clone size: .
D gene: TRBD2
V gene: TRBV6-4
CDR3 DNA: TGTGCCAGCAGTGACTCACTAGCGGGGAGCAATGAGCAGTTCTTC
CDR3 protein: CASSDSLAGSNEQFF

J gene: TRBJ1-1
clone size: .
D gene: .
V gene: TRBV5-1
CDR3 DNA: TGCGCCAGCAGCCTACTAACGGCTTCCGAGAACACTGAAGCTTTCTTT
CDR3 protein: CASSLLTASENTEAFF

J gene: TRBJ1-5
clone size: .
D gene: .
V gene: TRBV19
CDR3 DNA: TGTGCCAGTAGTACATTCGGGGTTAGGAGCAATCAGCCCCAGCATTTT
CDR3 protein: CASSTFGVRSNQPQHF

J gene: TRBJ1-1
clone size: once
D gene: .
V gene: TRBV7-8
CDR3 DNA: TGTGCCAGCAGCTCACAGACAGCTTACACTGAAGCTTTCTTT
CDR3 protein: CASSSQTAYTEAFF

J gene: TRBJ2-2
clone size: .
D gene: TRBD2
V gene: TRBV5-1
CDR3 DNA: TGCGCCAGCAGCCTCGGTGCGGGAGCCTTGAACACCGGGGAGCTGTTTTTT
CDR3 protein: CASSLGAGALNTGELFF

J gene: TRBJ2-7
clone size: .
D gene: TRBD2
V gene: TRBV13
CDR3 DNA: TGTGCCAGCAGCGATTCTAGCGGAGTTCCCTACGAGCAGTACTTC
CDR3 protein: CASSDSSGVPYEQYF

J gene: TRBJ2-4
clone size: .
D gene: .
V gene: TRBV21-1
CDR3 DNA: TGTGCCAGCAGCATCCGGGCGGGCCCTGGGAACATTCAGTACTTC
CDR3 protein: CASSIRAGPGNIQYF

J gene: TRBJ1-6
clone size: .
D gene: .
V gene: TRBV7-2
CDR3 DNA: TGTGCCAGCAGCTTAGATTCTTGGACAGTCCATAATTCACCCCTCCACTTT
CDR3 protein: CASSLDSWTVHNSPLHF

J gene: TRBJ2-2
clone size: .
D gene: .
V gene: TRBV6-5
CDR3 DNA: TGTGCCAGCAGTTACTCGCATGGGGCGGTAACCGGGGAGCTGTTTTTT
CDR3 protein: CASSYSHGAVTGELFF

J gene: TRBJ2-2
clone size: few
D gene: .
V gene: TRBV5-8
CDR3 DNA: TGTGCCAGCAGCTTGGTTCAGGCGAACACCGGGGAGCTGTTTTTT
CDR3 protein: CASSLVQANTGELFF

J gene: TRBJ1-1
clone size: .
D gene: .
V gene: TRBV18
CDR3 DNA: TGTGCCAGCTCACCCCGCTCAGGGGTGAACACTGAAGCTTTCTTT
CDR3 protein: CASSPRSGVNTEAFF

J gene: TRBJ1-1
clone size: .
D gene: TRBD1
V gene: TRBV27
CDR3 DNA: TGTGCCAGCAGTTTGAGGACAGGGTTGAACACTGAAGCTTTCTTT
CDR3 protein: CASSLRTGLNTEAFF

J gene: TRBJ1-1
clone size: .
D gene: TRBD1
V gene: TRBV28
CDR3 DNA: TGTGCCAGCGCCTCGGACAGGCTAGGAACTGAAGCTTTCTTT
CDR3 protein: CASASDRLGTEAFF

J gene: TRBJ2-7
clone size: .
D gene: .
V gene: TRBV7-2
CDR3 DNA: TGTGCCAGCAGCTTCAGGGCAGGGCGCCCCTACGAGCAGTACTTC
CDR3 protein: CASSFRAGRPYEQYF

J gene: TRBJ1-1
clone size: .
D gene: .
V gene: TRBV3-1/TRBV3-2
CDR3 DNA: TGTGCCAGCAGCCAAGGAGGGGGCACTGAAGCTTTCTTT
CDR3 protein: CASSQGGGTEAFF

J gene: TRBJ2-1
clone size: .
D gene: TRBD1
V gene: TRBV2
CDR3 DNA: TGTGCCAGCGGAGACTCATACAGGGGTTTCGGGCAGTTCTTC
CDR3 protein: CASGDSYRGFGQFF

J gene: TRBJ1-5
clone size: .
D gene: TRBD1
V gene: TRBV27
CDR3 DNA: TGTGCCAGCAGTTTAGGACAGGGGGGCAATCAGCCCCAGCATTTT
CDR3 protein: CASSLGQGGNQPQHF

J gene: TRBJ2-5
clone size: .
D gene: TRBD2
V gene: TRBV19
CDR3 DNA: TGTGCCAGTAGTATATCACCTCTAGCGGGGGGGCCGATAAAGACCCAGTACTTC
CDR3 protein: CASSISPLAGGPIKTQYF

J gene: TRBJ1-2
clone size: .
D gene: .
V gene: TRBV4-1
CDR3 DNA: TGCGCCAGCAGCCCTAGGACGAGGGGGATGCATGGCTACACCTTC
CDR3 protein: CASSPRTRGMHGYTF

J gene: TRBJ2-1
clone size: once
D gene: .
V gene: TRBV4-3
CDR3 DNA: TGCGCCAGCAGCCAAGACGGGACTCCCTACAATGAGCAGTTCTTC
CDR3 protein: CASSQDGTPYNEQFF

J gene: TRBJ2-7
clone size: .
D gene: TRBD1
V gene: TRBV4-3
CDR3 DNA: TGCGCCAGCAGCCAAGAGCTCATTTGGACAGGGGGGACCTACGAGCAGTACTTC
CDR3 protein: CASSQELIWTGGTYEQYF

J gene: TRBJ2-1
clone size: .
D gene: TRBD2
V gene: TRBV11-2
CDR3 DNA: TGTGCCAGCAGCCCGACTAGCCGACCCTCCGCATGGTGGCAGTTCTTC
CDR3 protein: CASSPTSRPSAWWQFF

J gene: TRBJ1-5
clone size: .
D gene: .
V gene: TRBV9
CDR3 DNA: TGTGCCAGCAGCCTAACAGGAGAAGGGCAGCCCCAGCATTTT
CDR3 protein: CASSLTGEGQPQHF

J gene: TRBJ2-4
clone size: .
D gene: .
V gene: TRBV29-1
CDR3 DNA: TGCAGCGTTGAAGTTAGTATCGAAAAACGAGCCAAAAACATTCAGTACTTC
CDR3 protein: CSVEVSIEKRAKNIQYF

J gene: TRBJ2-1
clone size: .
D gene: .
V gene: TRBV19
CDR3 DNA: TGTGCCAGTAGTATAATCCCCGGACTACCCCTTAGGGGTGAGCAGTTCTTC
CDR3 protein: CASSIIPGLPLRGEQFF